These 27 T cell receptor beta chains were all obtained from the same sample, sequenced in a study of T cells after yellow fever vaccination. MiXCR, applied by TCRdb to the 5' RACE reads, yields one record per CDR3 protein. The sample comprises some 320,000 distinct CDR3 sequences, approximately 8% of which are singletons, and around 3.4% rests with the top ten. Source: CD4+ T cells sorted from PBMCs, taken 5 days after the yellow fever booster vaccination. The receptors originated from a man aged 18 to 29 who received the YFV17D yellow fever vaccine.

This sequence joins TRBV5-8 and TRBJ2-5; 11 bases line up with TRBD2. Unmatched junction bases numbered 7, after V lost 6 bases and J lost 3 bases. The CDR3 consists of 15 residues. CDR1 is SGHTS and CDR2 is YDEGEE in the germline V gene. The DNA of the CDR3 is TGTGCCAGCACCCGGACTAGCGGGTGGGAAGAGACCCAGTACTTC. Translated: CASTRTSGWEETQYF.

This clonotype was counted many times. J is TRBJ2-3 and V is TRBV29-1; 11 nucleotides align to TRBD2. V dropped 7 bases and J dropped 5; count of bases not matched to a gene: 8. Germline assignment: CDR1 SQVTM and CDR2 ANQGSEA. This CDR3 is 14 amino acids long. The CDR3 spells CSGDTSGGGDTQYF. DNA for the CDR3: TGCAGCGGCGACACTAGCGGGGGCGGAGATACGCAGTATTTT.

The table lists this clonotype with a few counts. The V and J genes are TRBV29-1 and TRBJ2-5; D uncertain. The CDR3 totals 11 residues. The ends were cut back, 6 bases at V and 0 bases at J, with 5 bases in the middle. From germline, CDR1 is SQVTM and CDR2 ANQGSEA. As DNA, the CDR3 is TGCAGCGTAGGAAACCAAGAGACCCAGTACTTC. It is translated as CSVGNQETQYF.

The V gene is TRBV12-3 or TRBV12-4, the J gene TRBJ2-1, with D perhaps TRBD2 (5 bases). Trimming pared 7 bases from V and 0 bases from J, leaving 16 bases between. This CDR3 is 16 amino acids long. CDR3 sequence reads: CASTRRVLRSYNEQFF. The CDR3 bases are TGTGCCAGCACCCGGCGGGTCCTCCGCTCCTACAATGAGCAGTTCTTC.

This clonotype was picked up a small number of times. CDR3 protein: CASSFSGRGGGEKLFF. Written as DNA, the CDR3 is TGTGCCAGCAGTTTTTCGGGGAGGGGTGGAGGAGAAAAACTGTTTTTT. V usage is TRBV27 and J usage is TRBJ1-4; perhaps TRBD1 as D (5 bases). V was cut by 3 bases and J by 8 bases, with 19 bases left in between. Germline values: CDR1 MNHEY, CDR2 SMNVEV (reference sequence). The CDR3 consists of 16 residues. The full variable domain, in which reference TRBV27 and TRBJ1-4 provide the parts outside the CDR3, is EAQVTQNPRYLITVTGKKLTVTCSQNMNHEYMSWYRQDPGLGLRQIYYSMNVEVTDKGDVPEGYKVSRKEKRNFPLILESPSPNQTSLYFCASSFSGRGGGEKLFFGSGTQLSVL.

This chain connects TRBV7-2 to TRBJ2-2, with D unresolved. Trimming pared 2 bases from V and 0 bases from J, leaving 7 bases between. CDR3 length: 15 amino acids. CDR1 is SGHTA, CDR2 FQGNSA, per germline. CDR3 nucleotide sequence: TGTGCCAGCAGCTTACGTTCCGCGAACACCGGGGAGCTGTTTTTT. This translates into CASSLRSANTGELFF. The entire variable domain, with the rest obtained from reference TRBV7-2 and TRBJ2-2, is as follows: GAGVSQSPSNKVTEKGKDVELRCDPISGHTALYWYRQSLGQGLEFLIYFQGNSAPDKSGLPSDRFSAERTGGSVSTLTIQRTQQEDSAVYLCASSLRSANTGELFFGEGSRLTVL.

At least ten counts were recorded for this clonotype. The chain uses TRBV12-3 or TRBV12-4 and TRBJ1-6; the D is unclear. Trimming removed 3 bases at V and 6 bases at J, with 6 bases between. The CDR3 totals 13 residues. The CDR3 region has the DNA TGTGCCAGCAGTTTCGGGATTAATTCACCCCTCCACTTT. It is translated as CASSFGINSPLHF.

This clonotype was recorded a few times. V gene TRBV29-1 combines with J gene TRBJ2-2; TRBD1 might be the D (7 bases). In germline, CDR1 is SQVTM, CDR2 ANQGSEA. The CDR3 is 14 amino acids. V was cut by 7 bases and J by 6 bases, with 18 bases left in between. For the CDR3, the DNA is TGCAGCGCTCGTACTGTCAGGGGGGCCGGGGAGCTGTTTTTT. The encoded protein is CSARTVRGAGELFF.

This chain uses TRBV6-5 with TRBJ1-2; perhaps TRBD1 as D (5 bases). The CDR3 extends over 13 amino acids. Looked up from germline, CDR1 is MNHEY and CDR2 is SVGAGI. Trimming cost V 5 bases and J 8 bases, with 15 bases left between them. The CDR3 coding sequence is TGTGCCAGCAGTACCTCAGGGTTAAGCGGCTACACCTTC. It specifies CASSTSGLSGYTF.

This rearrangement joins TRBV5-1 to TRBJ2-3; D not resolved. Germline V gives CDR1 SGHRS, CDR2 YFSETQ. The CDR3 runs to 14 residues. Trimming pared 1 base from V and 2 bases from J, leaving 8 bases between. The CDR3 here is CASSLKADTDTQYF. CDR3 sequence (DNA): TGCGCCAGCAGCTTGAAAGCAGACACAGATACGCAGTATTTT. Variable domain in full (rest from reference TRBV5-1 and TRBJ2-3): KAGVTQTPRYLIKTRGQQVTLSCSPISGHRSVSWYQQTPGQGLQFLFEYFSETQRNKGNFPGRFSGRQFSNSRSEMNVSTLELGDSALYLCASSLKADTDTQYFGPGTRLTVL.

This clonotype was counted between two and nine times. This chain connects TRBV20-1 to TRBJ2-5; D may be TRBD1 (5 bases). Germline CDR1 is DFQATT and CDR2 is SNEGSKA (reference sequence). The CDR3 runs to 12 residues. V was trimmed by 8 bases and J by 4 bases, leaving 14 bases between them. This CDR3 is CSTPGYGETQYF. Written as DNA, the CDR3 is TGCAGTACCCCAGGGTATGGAGAGACCCAGTACTTC.

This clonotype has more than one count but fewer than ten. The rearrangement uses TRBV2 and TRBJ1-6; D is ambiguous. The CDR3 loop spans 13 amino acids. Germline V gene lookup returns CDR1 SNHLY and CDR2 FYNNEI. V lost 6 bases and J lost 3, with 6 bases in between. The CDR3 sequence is CASRQDYNSPLHF. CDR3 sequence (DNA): TGTGCCAGCAGACAAGACTATAATTCACCCCTCCACTTT.

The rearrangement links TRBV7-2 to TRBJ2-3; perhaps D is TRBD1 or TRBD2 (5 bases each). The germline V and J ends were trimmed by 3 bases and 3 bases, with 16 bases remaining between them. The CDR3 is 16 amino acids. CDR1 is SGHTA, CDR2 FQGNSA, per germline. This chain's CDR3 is CASSFFRDDLTDTQYF. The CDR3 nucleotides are TGTGCCAGCAGCTTTTTCAGGGACGATTTGACAGATACGCAGTATTTT.

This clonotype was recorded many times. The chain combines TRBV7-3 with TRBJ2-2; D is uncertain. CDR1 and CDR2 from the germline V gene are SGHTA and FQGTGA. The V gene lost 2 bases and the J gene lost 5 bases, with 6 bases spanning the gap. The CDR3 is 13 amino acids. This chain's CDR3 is CASSLSATGELFF. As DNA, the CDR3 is TGTGCCAGCAGCTTATCAGCTACCGGGGAGCTGTTTTTT.

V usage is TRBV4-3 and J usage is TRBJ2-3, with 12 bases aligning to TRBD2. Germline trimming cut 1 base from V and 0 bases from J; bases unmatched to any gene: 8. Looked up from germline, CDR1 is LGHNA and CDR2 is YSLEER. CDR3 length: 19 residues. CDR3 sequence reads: CASSQGASGGDISTDTQYF. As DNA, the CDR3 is TGCGCCAGCAGCCAAGGGGCTAGCGGGGGGGACATTAGCACAGATACGCAGTATTTT.

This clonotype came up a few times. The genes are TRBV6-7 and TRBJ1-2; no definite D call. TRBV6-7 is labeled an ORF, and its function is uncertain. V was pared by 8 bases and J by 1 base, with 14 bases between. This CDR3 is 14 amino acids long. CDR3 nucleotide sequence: TGTGCCAGCCTGGGCAGGACTATTAACTATGGCTACACCTTC. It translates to CASLGRTINYGYTF.

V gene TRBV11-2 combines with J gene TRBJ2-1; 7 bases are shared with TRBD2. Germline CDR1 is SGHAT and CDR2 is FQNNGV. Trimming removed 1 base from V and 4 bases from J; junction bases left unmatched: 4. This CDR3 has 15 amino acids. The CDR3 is CASSLGAGRYNEQFF. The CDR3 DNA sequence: TGTGCCAGCAGCTTAGGAGCGGGGAGGTACAATGAGCAGTTCTTC.

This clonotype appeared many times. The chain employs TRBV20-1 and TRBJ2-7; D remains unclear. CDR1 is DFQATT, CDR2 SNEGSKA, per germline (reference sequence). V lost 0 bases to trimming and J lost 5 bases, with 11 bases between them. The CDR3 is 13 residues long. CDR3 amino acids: CSAREFSMDEQYF. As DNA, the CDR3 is TGCAGTGCTAGAGAGTTCTCAATGGACGAGCAGTACTTC.

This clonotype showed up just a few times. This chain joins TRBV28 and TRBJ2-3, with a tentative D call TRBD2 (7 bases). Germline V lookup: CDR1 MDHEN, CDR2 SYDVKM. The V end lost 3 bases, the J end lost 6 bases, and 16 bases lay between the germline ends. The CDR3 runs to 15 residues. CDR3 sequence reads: CASSLWGGPRDTQYF. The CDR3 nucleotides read TGTGCCAGCAGTTTGTGGGGGGGCCCCCGGGATACGCAGTATTTT. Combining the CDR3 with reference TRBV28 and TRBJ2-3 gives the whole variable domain DVKVTQSSRYLVKRTGEKVFLECVQDMDHENMFWYRQDPGLGLRLIYFSYDVKMKEKGDIPEGYSVSREKKERFSLILESASTNQTSMYLCASSLWGGPRDTQYFGPGTRLTVL.

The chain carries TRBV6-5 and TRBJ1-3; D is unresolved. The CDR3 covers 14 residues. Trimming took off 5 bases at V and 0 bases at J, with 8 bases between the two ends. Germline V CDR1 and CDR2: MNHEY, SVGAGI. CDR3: CASSRGVSGNTIYF. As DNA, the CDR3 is TGTGCCAGCAGTCGGGGTGTCTCTGGAAACACCATATATTTT.

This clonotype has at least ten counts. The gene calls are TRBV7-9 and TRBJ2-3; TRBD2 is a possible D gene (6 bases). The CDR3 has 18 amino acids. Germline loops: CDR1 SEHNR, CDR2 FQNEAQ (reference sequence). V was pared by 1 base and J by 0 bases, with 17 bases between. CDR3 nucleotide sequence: TGTGCCAGCAGCTTAGGACTAGATTGGGGCACTAGCACAGATACGCAGTATTTT. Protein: CASSLGLDWGTSTDTQYF.

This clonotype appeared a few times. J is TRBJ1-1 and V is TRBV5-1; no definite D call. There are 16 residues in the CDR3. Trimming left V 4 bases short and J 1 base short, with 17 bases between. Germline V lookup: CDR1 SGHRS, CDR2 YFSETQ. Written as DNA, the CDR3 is TGCGCCAGCAGCCCGGATCCGGGCGGAGAGAACACTGAAGCTTTCTTT. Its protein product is CASSPDPGGENTEAFF.

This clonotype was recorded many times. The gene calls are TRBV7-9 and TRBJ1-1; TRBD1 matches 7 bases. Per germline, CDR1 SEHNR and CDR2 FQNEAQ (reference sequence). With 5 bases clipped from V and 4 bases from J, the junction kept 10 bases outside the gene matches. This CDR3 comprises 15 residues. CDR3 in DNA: TGTGCCAGCAGCCCCGAGACAGGGCGGGGCACTGAAGCTTTCTTT. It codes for CASSPETGRGTEAFF.

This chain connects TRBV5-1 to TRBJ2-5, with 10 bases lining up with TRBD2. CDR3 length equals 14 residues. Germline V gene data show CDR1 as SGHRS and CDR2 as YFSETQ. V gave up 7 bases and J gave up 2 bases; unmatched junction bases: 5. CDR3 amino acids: CASCLTSGQETQYF. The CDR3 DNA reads TGCGCCAGCTGTCTGACTAGCGGGCAAGAGACCCAGTACTTC.

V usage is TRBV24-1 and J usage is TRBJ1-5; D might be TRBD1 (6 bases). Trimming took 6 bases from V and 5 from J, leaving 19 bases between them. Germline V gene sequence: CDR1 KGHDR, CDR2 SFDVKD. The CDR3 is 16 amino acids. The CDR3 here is CATSPGVGRGDQPQHF. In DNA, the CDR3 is TGTGCCACCAGTCCAGGGGTCGGCAGGGGTGATCAGCCCCAGCATTTT.

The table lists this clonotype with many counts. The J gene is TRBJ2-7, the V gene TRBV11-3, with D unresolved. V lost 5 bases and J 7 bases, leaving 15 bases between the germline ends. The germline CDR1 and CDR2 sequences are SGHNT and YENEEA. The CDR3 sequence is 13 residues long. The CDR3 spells CASSPRESGEQYF. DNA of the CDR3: TGTGCCAGCAGCCCCCGTGAGTCTGGAGAGCAGTACTTC. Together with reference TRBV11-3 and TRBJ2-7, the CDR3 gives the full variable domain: EAGVVQSPRYKIIEKKQPVAFWCNPISGHNTLYWYLQNLGQGPELLIRYENEEAVDDSQLPKDRFSAERLKGVDSTLKIQPAELGDSAVYLCASSPRESGEQYFGPGTRLTVT.

The CDR3 DNA reads as TGCGCCAGCACCTGGACAGGGGGAAGGGACACTGAAGCTTTCTTT. Residues: CASTWTGGRDTEAFF. V and J are TRBV4-3 and TRBJ1-1; TRBD1 matches 10 bases. The length of the CDR3 is 15 residues. V trimming: 7 bases; J trimming: 3 bases; junction bases outside the gene matches: 8. Per germline, CDR1 LGHNA and CDR2 YSLEER.